The source of this TCR beta chain is a study of sequential checkpoint blockade in melanoma. Study in general: TCRbeta immunosequencing was performed on DNA from fewer than 95 pretreatment melanoma tumor samples.

Germline assignment: CDR1 MNHGY and CDR2 SAAAGT. The CDR3 is made up of 15 amino acids. V lost 6 bases to trimming and J lost 3 bases; unmatched junction nucleotides: 5. Using immunoSEQ multiplex PCR, the repertoire was profiled, and TCRdb retains in-frame clones only, with some absent. This table holds about 2,400 clones, roughly 15% found once. Treatment meaning: randomized to nivolumab then ipilimumab (arm A) or the reverse (arm B). This clone is termed medium-sized (0.01 to 0.1%). The TCR was taken from a human donor with melanoma. The input for sequencing was tumor tissue (inferred from file names), taken from a patient given nivolumab and ipilimumab in sequence. The J gene is TRBJ2-1, the V gene TRBV6-8, with 10 bases identical to TRBD2. CDR3 amino acids: CASSPGLADYNEQFF. The CDR3 nucleotides read TGTGCCAGCAGCCCCGGACTAGCGGACTACAATGAGCAGTTCTTC.